These T cell receptor beta chains were read from a single sample in a study of regulatory T cells in long-lasting Graves disease. TCRdb passed the multiplex PCR reads through MiXCR, listing each CDR3 protein once. The sample yields over 300,000 distinct CDR3 sequences, around a sixth seen once. The source was peripheral blood mononuclear cells (PBMCs), collected at new diagnosis, from a patient treated with antithyroid drugs. The source of these receptors is a female donor with Graves disease. The CDR3 runs from the conserved cysteine through the conserved F or W. Each record gives: CDR3 DNA, CDR3 protein, V gene, J gene, clone size, D gene. The D gene is left open where the match is weak. A row's size may be missing; if present it is once, few, many or a size class.

cdr3_nt: TGCGCCAGCAGCCCAATGGTGGCTAGCGGGGGGGCCAGGAATGAGCAGTTCTTC
cdr3_aa: CASSPMVASGGARNEQFF
v_call: TRBV4-1
j_call: TRBJ2-1
clone_size: many
d_call: TRBD2

cdr3_nt: TGTGCCAGCAGTTTCGCGAGCGAGCAGTACTTC
cdr3_aa: CASSFASEQYF
v_call: TRBV12-3/TRBV12-4
j_call: TRBJ2-7
clone_size: NA
d_call: NA

cdr3_nt: TGTGCCAGCAAAGGTGGTATGTCGACCGGGGAGCTGTTTTTT
cdr3_aa: CASKGGMSTGELFF
v_call: TRBV7-9
j_call: TRBJ2-2
clone_size: many
d_call: NA

cdr3_nt: TGTGCCAGCAGTTCGGATGTGAAGAGATACGAGCAGTACTTC
cdr3_aa: CASSSDVKRYEQYF
v_call: TRBV27
j_call: TRBJ2-7
clone_size: many
d_call: NA

cdr3_nt: TGCAGTGCTGCCCGTATCGACGGGTATGGCTACACCTTC
cdr3_aa: CSAARIDGYGYTF
v_call: TRBV20-1
j_call: TRBJ1-2
clone_size: many
d_call: NA

cdr3_nt: TGTGCCAGCAGTCGCTCGGGGAGGGCCTGGGGCAATGAGCAGTTCTTC
cdr3_aa: CASSRSGRAWGNEQFF
v_call: TRBV12-3/TRBV12-4
j_call: TRBJ2-1
clone_size: many
d_call: TRBD2

cdr3_nt: TGTGCCAGCAGTTTGGGACAGGGGGTAGCGGGCACGGCAGATACGCAGTATTTT
cdr3_aa: CASSLGQGVAGTADTQYF
v_call: TRBV12-3/TRBV12-4
j_call: TRBJ2-3
clone_size: many
d_call: TRBD1

cdr3_nt: TGCGCCAGCAGCCCCGGGACAGTCACTGAAGCTTTCTTT
cdr3_aa: CASSPGTVTEAFF
v_call: TRBV5-1
j_call: TRBJ1-1
clone_size: few
d_call: TRBD1

cdr3_nt: TGCGCCAGCAGCCTCCGACAAGGGGGGGATAGCAATCAGCCCCAGCATTTT
cdr3_aa: CASSLRQGGDSNQPQHF
v_call: TRBV4-1
j_call: TRBJ1-5
clone_size: many
d_call: NA

cdr3_nt: TGTGCCAGCAGTTCCAACAGGGACGAGGACGGCTACACCTTC
cdr3_aa: CASSSNRDEDGYTF
v_call: TRBV12-3/TRBV12-4
j_call: TRBJ1-2
clone_size: many
d_call: NA

cdr3_nt: TGTGCCAGCAGTCGAGGGGGAGTAGCTTTCTTT
cdr3_aa: CASSRGGVAFF
v_call: TRBV2
j_call: TRBJ1-1
clone_size: many
d_call: NA

cdr3_nt: TGTGCCACCAGGACAGGGGGCCGTAACTATGGCTACACCTTC
cdr3_aa: CATRTGGRNYGYTF
v_call: TRBV27
j_call: TRBJ1-2
clone_size: NA
d_call: TRBD1

cdr3_nt: TGTGCCAGTAGTCCCGGAGGAAGGGGGTTCGAGCAGTACTTC
cdr3_aa: CASSPGGRGFEQYF
v_call: TRBV19
j_call: TRBJ2-7
clone_size: NA
d_call: NA

cdr3_nt: TGTGCCACCTACCGGGACACAGCGGCCGGGGAGCTGTTTTTT
cdr3_aa: CATYRDTAAGELFF
v_call: TRBV12-3/TRBV12-4
j_call: TRBJ2-2
clone_size: few
d_call: NA

cdr3_nt: TGTGCCAGCAGTTCCCCAGCGGGAGCGAAGGAGACCCAGTACTTC
cdr3_aa: CASSSPAGAKETQYF
v_call: TRBV27
j_call: TRBJ2-5
clone_size: many
d_call: TRBD2

cdr3_nt: TGTGCCAGCAGTCCACTAGCGGGGGCCACAGATACGCAGTATTTT
cdr3_aa: CASSPLAGATDTQYF
v_call: TRBV27
j_call: TRBJ2-3
clone_size: many
d_call: TRBD2

cdr3_nt: TGTGCCAGCAGTGAACCGGGACACCGATGGAGTAGGCAGTACTTC
cdr3_aa: CASSEPGHRWSRQYF
v_call: TRBV6-1
j_call: TRBJ2-7
clone_size: many
d_call: NA

cdr3_nt: TGTGCCAGCAGTTGGGCGGACAGAGACAAAAACATTCAGTACTTC
cdr3_aa: CASSWADRDKNIQYF
v_call: TRBV6-2/TRBV6-3
j_call: TRBJ2-4
clone_size: few
d_call: NA

cdr3_nt: TGCAGTGCTAGAGAGACCGAGCACCATGAAAAACTGTTTTTT
cdr3_aa: CSARETEHHEKLFF
v_call: TRBV20-1
j_call: TRBJ1-4
clone_size: NA
d_call: NA

cdr3_nt: TGTGCCACCAGCAGAAAACTAAACTTCCAGGGGGCGGATTACGAGCAGTACTTC
cdr3_aa: CATSRKLNFQGADYEQYF
v_call: TRBV15
j_call: TRBJ2-7
clone_size: NA
d_call: TRBD1

cdr3_nt: TGTGCCAGCACCGGACAGCTCTCCTACGAGCAGTACTTC
cdr3_aa: CASTGQLSYEQYF
v_call: TRBV28
j_call: TRBJ2-7
clone_size: many
d_call: NA

cdr3_nt: TGCAGCGCATTGCTGGTCGGGGCCACTGAAGCTTTCTTT
cdr3_aa: CSALLVGATEAFF
v_call: TRBV29-1
j_call: TRBJ1-1
clone_size: few
d_call: NA

cdr3_nt: TGTGCCAGCAGCCCGGATCTAGATCCGGAGACCCAGTACTTC
cdr3_aa: CASSPDLDPETQYF
v_call: TRBV12-3/TRBV12-4
j_call: TRBJ2-5
clone_size: many
d_call: NA

cdr3_nt: TGTGCCAGCAGCTTGTTTGAGGGGTTGGCCGAGACTAACTATGGCTACACCTTC
cdr3_aa: CASSLFEGLAETNYGYTF
v_call: TRBV5-4
j_call: TRBJ1-2
clone_size: many
d_call: NA

cdr3_nt: TGCGCCAGCAGCCAAGCTAACCTAGCGGGATACAATGAGCAGTTCTTC
cdr3_aa: CASSQANLAGYNEQFF
v_call: TRBV4-1
j_call: TRBJ2-1
clone_size: NA
d_call: TRBD2

cdr3_nt: TGTGCCAGCAGTTTATATACAGACCCCAATTCACCCCTCCACTTT
cdr3_aa: CASSLYTDPNSPLHF
v_call: TRBV27
j_call: TRBJ1-6
clone_size: many
d_call: NA

cdr3_nt: TGTGCCAGCGGGATAGAACAGGGGTCTGGCTACACCTTC
cdr3_aa: CASGIEQGSGYTF
v_call: TRBV27
j_call: TRBJ1-2
clone_size: many
d_call: TRBD1

cdr3_nt: TGTGCCAGCAGAACAAACCGACAGAGCAATCAGCCCCAGCATTTT
cdr3_aa: CASRTNRQSNQPQHF
v_call: TRBV6-1
j_call: TRBJ1-5
clone_size: many
d_call: NA

cdr3_nt: TGCAGTGCTAGACAAATCCCGGGACTAGCGGGGGGGCCCACCTACAATGAGCAGTTCTTC
cdr3_aa: CSARQIPGLAGGPTYNEQFF
v_call: TRBV20-1
j_call: TRBJ2-1
clone_size: few
d_call: TRBD2

cdr3_nt: TGCGCCAGCAGCCTGACTCCGGGACAGGGTAACAATGAGCAGTTCTTC
cdr3_aa: CASSLTPGQGNNEQFF
v_call: TRBV4-1
j_call: TRBJ2-1
clone_size: many
d_call: TRBD1

cdr3_nt: TGCGCCAGCAGCCCGGGGGGCGGGCTGAACACTGAAGCTTTCTTT
cdr3_aa: CASSPGGGLNTEAFF
v_call: TRBV5-1
j_call: TRBJ1-1
clone_size: many
d_call: NA

cdr3_nt: TGTGCCAGCAGTGAACAGTTGAGCCAAGAGACCCAGTACTTC
cdr3_aa: CASSEQLSQETQYF
v_call: TRBV6-1
j_call: TRBJ2-5
clone_size: many
d_call: NA

cdr3_nt: TGTGCCAGTATGGGACTGAATACTTGGGAGCAGTTCTTC
cdr3_aa: CASMGLNTWEQFF
v_call: TRBV19
j_call: TRBJ2-1
clone_size: many
d_call: NA

cdr3_nt: TGCGCCAGCAGCCCACCTAGAAAAGAGACCCAGTACTTC
cdr3_aa: CASSPPRKETQYF
v_call: TRBV5-1
j_call: TRBJ2-5
clone_size: many
d_call: NA

cdr3_nt: TGTGCCAGTAGTATGGAGGGGACGAACACTGAAGCTTTCTTT
cdr3_aa: CASSMEGTNTEAFF
v_call: TRBV19
j_call: TRBJ1-1
clone_size: few
d_call: NA